This entry lists 3 T cell receptor beta chains sequenced from one sample in a study of Graves' ophthalmopathy and Graves' hyperthyroidism. Amplified material comprised TCR beta CDR3 regions derived from RNA transcripts. HTBI primers primed a first-round RT-PCR, and a second-round multiplex PCR followed. TCRdb called the multiplex PCR reads again in MiXCR, with one record for every CDR3 protein. The sample carries around 400,000 distinct CDR3 sequences, around 19% recorded once. Sequencing was performed on peripheral blood. These receptor sequences come from a woman under 30 with Graves' ophthalmopathy.

This rearrangement joins TRBV7-9 to TRBJ2-7; 9 nucleotides match TRBD1. The germline V gene has CDR1 SEHNR and CDR2 FQNEAQ (reference sequence). The V gene end was trimmed by 10 bases and the J gene end by 4 bases; junction bases not matched to a gene: 14. CDR3 size: 15 residues. The DNA of the CDR3 is TGTGCCATCAACGCCCTCTTCGGACAGGGGTACGAGCAGTACTTC. This gives the protein CAINALFGQGYEQYF.

The table lists this clonotype with many counts. This CDR3 reads CASSSQTAGNQPQHF. The CDR3 region has the DNA TGTGCCAGTAGTTCACAGACCGCGGGCAATCAGCCCCAGCATTTT. This chain joins TRBV19 and TRBJ1-5; D is unclear. V was pared by 5 bases and J by 2 bases, with 13 bases between. CDR3 length: 15 amino acids. Germline lookup yields CDR1 LNHDA and CDR2 SQIVND (reference sequence).

This clonotype was seen ten or more times. CDR3 protein: CASSQEGTESGELFF. Written as DNA, the CDR3 is TGCGCCAGCAGCCAAGAAGGTACCGAGAGCGGGGAGCTGTTTTTT. The gene calls are TRBV4-1 and TRBJ2-2; D is uncertain. There are 15 residues in the CDR3. Germline-derived CDR1 and CDR2 are MGHRA and YSYEKL. V shed 0 bases and J shed 7 bases, with 12 bases lying between them.